This T cell receptor (beta chain) was sequenced for a study of shared clonotypes between healthy human individuals. V lost 4 bases, J lost 5 bases, and 2 bases stayed unmatched. The CDR3 runs 11 residues. Germline V gene data show CDR1 as DFQATT and CDR2 as SNEGSKA (reference sequence). The repertoire was sequenced with immunoSEQ multiplex PCR; TCRdb's copy has only in-frame clones and lacks some. There are about 980,000 clones in the sample; approximately 80% occur only once, and about 1.5% lies in the top ten. The V gene is TRBV20-1, the J gene TRBJ2-7; 7 nucleotides match TRBD1. The sample was memory CD4+ T cells sorted from blood. Subset reported: CD45RA-negative fraction. The TCR was taken from a man between 18 and 35 years old in good health. CDR3 in amino acids: CSANRGNEQYF. The CDR3 nucleotides are TGCAGTGCTAACAGGGGAAACGAGCAGTACTTC.